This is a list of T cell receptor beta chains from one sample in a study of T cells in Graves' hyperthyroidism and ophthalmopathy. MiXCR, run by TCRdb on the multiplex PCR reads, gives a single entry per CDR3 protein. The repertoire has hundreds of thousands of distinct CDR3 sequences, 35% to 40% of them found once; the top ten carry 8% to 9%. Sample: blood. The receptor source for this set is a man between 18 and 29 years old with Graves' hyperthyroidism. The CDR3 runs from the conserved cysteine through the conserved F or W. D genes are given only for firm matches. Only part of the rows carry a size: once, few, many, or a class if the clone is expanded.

DNA: TGTGCCAGCAGGGGAACCGGGACTGGTGCGTACGAGCAGTACTTC; CDR3: CASRGTGTGAYEQYF; J: TRBJ2-7; size: many; V: TRBV2; D: NA
DNA: TGCAGTGCTAGGGACGCACGGGAAGATAATCAGCCCCAGCATTTT; CDR3: CSARDAREDNQPQHF; J: TRBJ1-5; size: few; V: TRBV20-1; D: NA
DNA: TGTGCCGGTAGTATGGGGGGCGATACTGAAGCTTTCTTT; CDR3: CAGSMGGDTEAFF; J: TRBJ1-1; size: NA; V: TRBV19; D: NA
DNA: TGCGCCAGCAGCGCCCGCGGGCGGGCCGGGGAGCTGTTTTTT; CDR3: CASSARGRAGELFF; J: TRBJ2-2; size: NA; V: TRBV9; D: NA
DNA: TGTGCCACCAGTGACACCGGGACAGGGGAAACTGAAGCTTTCTTT; CDR3: CATSDTGTGETEAFF; J: TRBJ1-1; size: many; V: TRBV24-1; D: TRBD1
DNA: TGTGCCAGTAGTACCCCGGATTACACCGGGGAGCTGTTTTTT; CDR3: CASSTPDYTGELFF; J: TRBJ2-2; size: NA; V: TRBV19; D: NA
DNA: TGTGCCAGCAGCCAAGTTTGGCCGGGACAGGGGTCCTACGAGCAGTACTTC; CDR3: CASSQVWPGQGSYEQYF; J: TRBJ2-7; size: NA; V: TRBV14; D: TRBD1
DNA: TGTGCCAGCAGTTTGACGATTAACTATGGCTACACCTTC; CDR3: CASSLTINYGYTF; J: TRBJ1-2; size: many; V: TRBV12-3/TRBV12-4; D: NA
DNA: TGTGCCAGCAGGTCCCACATCGCCACCGGGGAGCAGTACTTC; CDR3: CASRSHIATGEQYF; J: TRBJ2-7; size: NA; V: TRBV7-9; D: NA
DNA: TGCAGTGCTAGTGTTTTAGACAGGATTTACGAGCAGTACTTC; CDR3: CSASVLDRIYEQYF; J: TRBJ2-7; size: many; V: TRBV20-1; D: NA
DNA: TGTGCCAGCAGCGGCCGACAGGGACTGCTCTCCTACGAGCAGTACTTC; CDR3: CASSGRQGLLSYEQYF; J: TRBJ2-7; size: NA; V: TRBV7-8; D: NA
DNA: TGTGCCAGCAGCTTGTTTGTCAGCCAAGAGACCCAGTACTTC; CDR3: CASSLFVSQETQYF; J: TRBJ2-5; size: many; V: TRBV5-4; D: NA
DNA: TGTGCCAGCAGCTCGAGGACAGACACCATATATTTT; CDR3: CASSSRTDTIYF; J: TRBJ1-3; size: many; V: TRBV12-3/TRBV12-4; D: NA
DNA: TGTGCCATCAGTGAGTCAGGGGCGGACACCGGGGAGCTGTTTTTT; CDR3: CAISESGADTGELFF; J: TRBJ2-2; size: many; V: TRBV10-3; D: NA
DNA: TGTGCCAGCAGACCCTCGACAGGGGGGAACGAGCAGTACTTC; CDR3: CASRPSTGGNEQYF; J: TRBJ2-7; size: NA; V: TRBV7-2; D: TRBD1
DNA: TGTGCCAGCAACACCGGGGGTACTGAAGCTTTCTTT; CDR3: CASNTGGTEAFF; J: TRBJ1-1; size: NA; V: TRBV12-3/TRBV12-4; D: NA
DNA: TGCAGTGCTAGAGATAGTTCATGGAAAACTGAAGCTTTCTTT; CDR3: CSARDSSWKTEAFF; J: TRBJ1-1; size: NA; V: TRBV20-1; D: NA
DNA: TGTGCCAGCTCACTTTCCGGGACAAAGAACACTGAAGCTTTCTTT; CDR3: CASSLSGTKNTEAFF; J: TRBJ1-1; size: NA; V: TRBV18; D: NA
DNA: TGTGCCAGCACTACTTCGTTGGGTTGGGCTTTCTTT; CDR3: CASTTSLGWAFF; J: TRBJ1-1; size: NA; V: TRBV28; D: NA
DNA: TGCAGCGTTGAATACAGGGGCCGGAACACTGAAGCTTTCTTT; CDR3: CSVEYRGRNTEAFF; J: TRBJ1-1; size: many; V: TRBV29-1; D: TRBD1
DNA: TGCAGTGCTTCAGGGACAGCGTTTTTAGGTCGCCACGAGCAGTACTTC; CDR3: CSASGTAFLGRHEQYF; J: TRBJ2-7; size: NA; V: TRBV20-1; D: TRBD1
DNA: TGTGCCACCAGCAGAGGGCCAGACCCTGCTCCTGGCTACACCTTC; CDR3: CATSRGPDPAPGYTF; J: TRBJ1-2; size: NA; V: TRBV15; D: NA
DNA: TGCAGCGTCTTAGCGGGAGGCAAGGAGACCCAGTACTTC; CDR3: CSVLAGGKETQYF; J: TRBJ2-5; size: NA; V: TRBV29-1; D: TRBD2
DNA: TGCAGCGTTGAAGATCTGGGCAGATCCTATGGCTACACCTTC; CDR3: CSVEDLGRSYGYTF; J: TRBJ1-2; size: many; V: TRBV29-1; D: NA
DNA: TGCAGCGTTCAAACAGGGGGCACCATATATTTT; CDR3: CSVQTGGTIYF; J: TRBJ1-3; size: NA; V: TRBV29-1; D: TRBD1
DNA: TGCGCCAGCAGCCAAGAGACTTCTGGGGCCAACGTCCTGACTTTC; CDR3: CASSQETSGANVLTF; J: TRBJ2-6; size: few; V: TRBV4-1; D: NA
DNA: TGTGCCAGCAGCTTAGCGCGGGGCAGGGTCGAGGAGCTGTACTTC; CDR3: CASSLARGRVEELYF; J: TRBJ2-7; size: NA; V: TRBV7-2; D: NA
DNA: TGTGCCAGCAGCCAGCGGAGAACCACCGGGGAGCTGTTTTTT; CDR3: CASSQRRTTGELFF; J: TRBJ2-2; size: NA; V: TRBV9; D: NA
DNA: TGTGCCAGCAGTACCTTAGCGGGAGAGGCAGAGACCCAGTACTTC; CDR3: CASSTLAGEAETQYF; J: TRBJ2-5; size: NA; V: TRBV10-2; D: TRBD2
DNA: TGTGCCACCAGTGATCCTCAGGGAAATAGCAATCAGCCCCAGCATTTT; CDR3: CATSDPQGNSNQPQHF; J: TRBJ1-5; size: NA; V: TRBV10-3; D: NA
DNA: TGTGCCAGCAGTTACTCGGACAGGGATGGCTACGAGCAGTACTTC; CDR3: CASSYSDRDGYEQYF; J: TRBJ2-7; size: NA; V: TRBV6-6; D: TRBD1
DNA: TGTGCCAGCAGCTTAGGGGACAGGATGGCATATGGCTACACCTTC; CDR3: CASSLGDRMAYGYTF; J: TRBJ1-2; size: many; V: TRBV7-2; D: TRBD1
DNA: TGTGCCAGTCGATCGGGTGGATCCTACGAGCAGTACTTC; CDR3: CASRSGGSYEQYF; J: TRBJ2-7; size: NA; V: TRBV19; D: NA
DNA: TGTGCCAGCAGTGCCCGGGGGGCCCCAGGGACCCAGTACTTC; CDR3: CASSARGAPGTQYF; J: TRBJ2-5; size: NA; V: TRBV2; D: NA
DNA: TGCGCCAGCAGCACCGGACTAGCGGGGGGGCCGCGGGAGACCCAGTACTTC; CDR3: CASSTGLAGGPRETQYF; J: TRBJ2-5; size: NA; V: TRBV5-1; D: TRBD2
DNA: TGCAGTGCTCGGGACAGTGGGGCCAATCAGCCCCAGCATTTT; CDR3: CSARDSGANQPQHF; J: TRBJ1-5; size: NA; V: TRBV20-1; D: TRBD1
DNA: TGTGCCAGCAGTTACACGACAAGGGTGGCCTACGAGCAGTACTTC; CDR3: CASSYTTRVAYEQYF; J: TRBJ2-7; size: NA; V: TRBV25-1; D: NA
DNA: TGCAGCGTGATAACAGGGAACTCACCCCTCCACTTT; CDR3: CSVITGNSPLHF; J: TRBJ1-6; size: NA; V: TRBV29-1; D: NA
DNA: TGCGCCAGCAGCAACGATAGGGCGGTGAACACCGGGGAGCTGTTTTTT; CDR3: CASSNDRAVNTGELFF; J: TRBJ2-2; size: few; V: TRBV5-1; D: NA
DNA: TGTGCCAGCAGTGCGAAGGAGTCCTATAATTCACCCCTCCACTTT; CDR3: CASSAKESYNSPLHF; J: TRBJ1-6; size: many; V: TRBV2; D: NA
DNA: TGCAGTGCTACCGGGATGGTAGAGACCCAGCATTTT; CDR3: CSATGMVETQHF; J: TRBJ1-5; size: NA; V: TRBV20-1; D: NA
DNA: TGTGCCAGCAGCTTAGTGGGGGGTAACTCCTACGAGCAGTACTTC; CDR3: CASSLVGGNSYEQYF; J: TRBJ2-7; size: NA; V: TRBV7-9; D: NA
DNA: TGTGCCAGCAGCTTGAGGGACCGGTTTTCACCCCTCCACTTT; CDR3: CASSLRDRFSPLHF; J: TRBJ1-6; size: few; V: TRBV5-8; D: NA
DNA: TGTGCCATCGCTTCAGACAGGGAAGAGACCCAGTACTTC; CDR3: CAIASDREETQYF; J: TRBJ2-5; size: many; V: TRBV10-3; D: TRBD1
DNA: TGTGCCAGTAGTATAGATTGGGCCAGCTCCCTCCACTTT; CDR3: CASSIDWASSLHF; J: TRBJ1-6; size: many; V: TRBV19; D: NA
DNA: TGCAGTGCCTCGTCTGGGGCCAACGTCCCGACTTTC; CDR3: CSASSGANVPTF; J: TRBJ2-6; size: NA; V: TRBV20-1; D: NA
DNA: TGTGCCAGCACCGGACAGGGCTCCTACGAGCACTACTTC; CDR3: CASTGQGSYEHYF; J: TRBJ2-7; size: NA; V: TRBV10-3; D: TRBD1
DNA: TGTGCCAGCAGTTTACCGGGACAGCACTACGAGCAGTACTTC; CDR3: CASSLPGQHYEQYF; J: TRBJ2-7; size: NA; V: TRBV27; D: TRBD1
DNA: TGCAGCGTTGAAGAATCAGGGGGCCAACAAGACGGTCGGTACTTC; CDR3: CSVEESGGQQDGRYF; J: TRBJ2-5; size: NA; V: TRBV29-1; D: TRBD1
DNA: TGCAGCGTCGTTCCGGACAGAATCTATGGCTACACCTTC; CDR3: CSVVPDRIYGYTF; J: TRBJ1-2; size: NA; V: TRBV29-1; D: NA